In this sample, the clone carrying this TCR beta chain turned up once. The sample contains more than one DNA sequence encoding this CDR3. The CDR3 sequence is 13 residues long. Germline loops: CDR1 SGDLS, CDR2 YYNGEE. V was clipped by 2 bases and J by 2 bases, with 7 bases between them. Original processing methods: Reference gene primer amplification yielded estimated nucleated cell counts. Clones were read by immunoSEQ multiplex PCR, and TCRdb kept only the in-frame ones, dropping some. V, J and clone size are taken as reported in that table, and D and trimming were inferred from the DNA itself. This repertoire shows about 180,000 clones, about 86% found once; its top ten account for roughly 8.7%. These data belong to a study of blood T cell repertoires in COVID-19.

The J gene is TRBJ2-5, the V gene TRBV9, with D unresolved. This receptor was identified in a man in his fifties or sixties with active or convalescent COVID-19. What was sequenced was peripheral blood. This chain's CDR3 is CASSVAFQETQYF. The CDR3 nucleotides read TGTGCCAGCAGCGTGGCCTTTCAAGAGACCCAGTACTTC. The entire variable domain, with the rest obtained from reference TRBV9 and TRBJ2-5, is as follows: DSGVTQTPKHLITATGQRVTLRCSPRSGDLSVYWYQQSLDQGLQFLIQYYNGEERAKGNILERFSAQQFPDLHSELNLSSLELGDSALYFCASSVAFQETQYFGPGTRLLVL.